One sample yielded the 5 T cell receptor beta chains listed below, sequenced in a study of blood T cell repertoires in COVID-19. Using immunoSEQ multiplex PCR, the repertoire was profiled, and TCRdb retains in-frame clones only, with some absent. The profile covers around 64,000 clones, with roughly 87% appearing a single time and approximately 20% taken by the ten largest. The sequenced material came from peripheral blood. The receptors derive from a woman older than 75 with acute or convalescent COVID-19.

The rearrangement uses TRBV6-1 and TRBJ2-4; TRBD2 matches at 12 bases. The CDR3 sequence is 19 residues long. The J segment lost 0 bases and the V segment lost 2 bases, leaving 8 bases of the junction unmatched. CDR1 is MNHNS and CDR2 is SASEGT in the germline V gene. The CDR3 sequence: CASSESLAGGPLAKNIQYF. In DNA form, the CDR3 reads TGTGCCAGCAGTGAAAGCCTAGCGGGGGGGCCCCTAGCCAAAAACATTCAGTACTTC.

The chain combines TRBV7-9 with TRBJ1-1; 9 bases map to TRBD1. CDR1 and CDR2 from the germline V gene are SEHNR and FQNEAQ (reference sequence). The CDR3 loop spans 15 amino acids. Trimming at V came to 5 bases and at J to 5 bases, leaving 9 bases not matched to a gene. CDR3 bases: TGTGCCAGCAGCACCCGCGCAGACAGGGGGACTGAAGCTTTCTTT. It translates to CASSTRADRGTEAFF.

The CDR3 reads CASSPTGALDGYTF. As DNA, the CDR3 is TGTGCCAGCTCACCAACAGGGGCCCTTGATGGCTACACCTTC. This rearrangement joins TRBV18 to TRBJ1-2; TRBD1 aligns across 7 bases. This CDR3 is 14 amino acids long. After removal of 2 bases from V and 6 bases from J, the junction contained 6 bases not matched to a gene. Germline CDR1 and CDR2: KGHSH and LQKENI.

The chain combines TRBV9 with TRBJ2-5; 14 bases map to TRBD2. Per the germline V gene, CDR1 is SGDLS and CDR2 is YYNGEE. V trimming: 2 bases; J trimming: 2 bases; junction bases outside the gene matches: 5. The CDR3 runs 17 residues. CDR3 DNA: TGTGCCAGCAGCGTCGCCGGGACTAGCGGGGGTCAAGAGACCCAGTACTTC. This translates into CASSVAGTSGGQETQYF. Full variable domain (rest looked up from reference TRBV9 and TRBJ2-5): DSGVTQTPKHLITATGQRVTLRCSPRSGDLSVYWYQQSLDQGLQFLIQYYNGEERAKGNILERFSAQQFPDLHSELNLSSLELGDSALYFCASSVAGTSGGQETQYFGPGTRLLVL.

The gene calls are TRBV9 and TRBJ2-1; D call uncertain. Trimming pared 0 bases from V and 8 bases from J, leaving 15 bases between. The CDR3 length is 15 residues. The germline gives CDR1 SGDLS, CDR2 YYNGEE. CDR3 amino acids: CASSVAERPVDEQFF. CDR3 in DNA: TGTGCCAGCAGCGTAGCGGAGAGGCCCGTGGATGAGCAGTTCTTC. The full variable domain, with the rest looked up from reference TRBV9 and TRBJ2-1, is DSGVTQTPKHLITATGQRVTLRCSPRSGDLSVYWYQQSLDQGLQFLIQYYNGEERAKGNILERFSAQQFPDLHSELNLSSLELGDSALYFCASSVAERPVDEQFFGPGTRLTVL.